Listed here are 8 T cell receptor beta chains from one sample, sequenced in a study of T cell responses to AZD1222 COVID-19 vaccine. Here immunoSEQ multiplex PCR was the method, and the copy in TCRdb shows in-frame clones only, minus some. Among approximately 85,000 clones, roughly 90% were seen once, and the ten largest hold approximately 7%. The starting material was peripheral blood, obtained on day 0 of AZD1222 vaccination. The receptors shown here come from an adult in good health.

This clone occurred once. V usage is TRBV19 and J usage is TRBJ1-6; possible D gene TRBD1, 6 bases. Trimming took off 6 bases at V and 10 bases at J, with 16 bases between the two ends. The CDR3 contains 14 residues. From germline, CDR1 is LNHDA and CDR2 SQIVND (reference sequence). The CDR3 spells CASSTAPGVSPLHF. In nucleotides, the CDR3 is TGTGCCAGTAGCACCGCGCCAGGGGTGTCACCCCTCCACTTT.

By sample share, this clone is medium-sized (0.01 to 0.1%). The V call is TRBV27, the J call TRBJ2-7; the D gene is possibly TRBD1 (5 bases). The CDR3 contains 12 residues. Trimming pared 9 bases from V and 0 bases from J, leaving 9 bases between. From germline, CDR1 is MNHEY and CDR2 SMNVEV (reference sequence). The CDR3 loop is CASYRSSYEQYF. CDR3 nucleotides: TGTGCCAGTTACAGGAGCTCCTACGAGCAGTACTTC.

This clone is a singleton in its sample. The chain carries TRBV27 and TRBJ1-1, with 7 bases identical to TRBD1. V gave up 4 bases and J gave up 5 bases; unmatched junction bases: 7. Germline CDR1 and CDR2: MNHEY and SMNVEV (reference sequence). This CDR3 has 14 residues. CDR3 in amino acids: CASSYRTGGTEAFF. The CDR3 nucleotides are TGTGCCAGCAGTTACAGGACAGGAGGGACTGAAGCTTTCTTT.

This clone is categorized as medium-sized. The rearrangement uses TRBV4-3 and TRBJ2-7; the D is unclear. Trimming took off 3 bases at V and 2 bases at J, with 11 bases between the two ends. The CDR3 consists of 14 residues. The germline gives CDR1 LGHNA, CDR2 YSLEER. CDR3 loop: CASSQDRSTYEQYF. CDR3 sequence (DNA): TGCGCCAGCAGCCAGGACCGTTCCACCTACGAGCAGTACTTC.

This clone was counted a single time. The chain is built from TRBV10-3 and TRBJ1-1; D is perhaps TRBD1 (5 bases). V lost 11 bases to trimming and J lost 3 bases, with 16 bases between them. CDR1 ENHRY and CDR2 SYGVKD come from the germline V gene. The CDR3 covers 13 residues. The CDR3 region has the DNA TGTGCCTCCGGGGGGAGTGGAGACACTGAAGCTTTCTTT. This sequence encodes CASGGSGDTEAFF.

The CDR3 reads CASSLGALSSSYNEQFF. The CDR3, as DNA: TGCGCCAGCAGCTTGGGGGCCTTATCGAGCTCCTACAATGAGCAGTTCTTC. The chain is built from TRBV5-1 and TRBJ2-1; D gene unclear. The CDR3 has 17 amino acids. V was trimmed by 0 bases and J by 0 bases, leaving 13 bases between them. Germline V gives CDR1 SGHRS, CDR2 YFSETQ.

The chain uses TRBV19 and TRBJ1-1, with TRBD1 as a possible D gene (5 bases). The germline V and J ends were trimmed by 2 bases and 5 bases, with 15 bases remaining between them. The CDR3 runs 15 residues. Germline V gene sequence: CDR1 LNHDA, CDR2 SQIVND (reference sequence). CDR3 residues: CASSIMAGRFTEAFF. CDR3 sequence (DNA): TGTGCCAGTAGTATAATGGCAGGGAGGTTTACTGAAGCTTTCTTT.

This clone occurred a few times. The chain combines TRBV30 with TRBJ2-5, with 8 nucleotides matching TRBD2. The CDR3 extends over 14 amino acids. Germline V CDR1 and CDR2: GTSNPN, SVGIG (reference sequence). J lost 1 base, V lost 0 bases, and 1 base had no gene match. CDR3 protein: CAWSVSGGQETQYF. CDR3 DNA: TGTGCCTGGAGTGTAAGCGGGGGCCAAGAGACCCAGTACTTC.